This T cell receptor beta chain was recovered during a study of OX40 agonist ivuxolimab in advanced cancers. The study, taken as a whole, reports: Average numbers of expanded clones were greater in CD8+ T cells than in CD4+. Patients who responded partially at 0.1-3.0 mg/kg showed clonal expansion ranking among the lowest. The study did not work out the antigen specificity of the expanded peripheral T cells. In the 0.1 to 3.0 mg/kg range, CD4+ and CD8+ blood T cells had expanded clonally by week 6.

The CDR3 consists of 14 residues. V lost 7 bases and J lost 4, with 16 bases in between. In germline, CDR1 is ENHRY, CDR2 SYGVKD. The repertoire was sequenced with immunoSEQ multiplex PCR; TCRdb's copy has only in-frame clones and lacks some. The sample yields 75,000 to 100,000 clones, around 90% seen once. About this clone: What it recognizes is unknown.

The rearrangement links TRBV10-3 to TRBJ1-2; D remains unclear. The sequence was collected from an adult with an advanced solid tumor such as melanoma, head and neck, liver or kidney cancer. Sequencing was performed on CD4+ or CD8+ T cells sorted from blood, taken in a trial of the OX40 agonist ivuxolimab. As DNA, the CDR3 is TGTGCCATCAAACGGCCCGGGGAAGGCTATGGCTACACCTTC. This encodes CAIKRPGEGYGYTF.